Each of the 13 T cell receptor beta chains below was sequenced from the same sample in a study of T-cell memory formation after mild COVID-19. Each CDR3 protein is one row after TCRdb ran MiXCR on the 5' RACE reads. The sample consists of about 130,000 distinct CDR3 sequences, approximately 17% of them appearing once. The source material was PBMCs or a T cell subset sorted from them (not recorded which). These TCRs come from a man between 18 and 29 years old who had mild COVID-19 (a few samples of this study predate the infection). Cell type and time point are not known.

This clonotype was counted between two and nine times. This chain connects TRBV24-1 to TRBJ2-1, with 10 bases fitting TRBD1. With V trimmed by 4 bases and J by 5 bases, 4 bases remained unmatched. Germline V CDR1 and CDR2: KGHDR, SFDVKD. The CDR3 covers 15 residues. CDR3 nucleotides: TGTGCCACCAGTGACCCCGGGACAGGGGACAATGAGCAGTTCTTC. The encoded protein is CATSDPGTGDNEQFF.

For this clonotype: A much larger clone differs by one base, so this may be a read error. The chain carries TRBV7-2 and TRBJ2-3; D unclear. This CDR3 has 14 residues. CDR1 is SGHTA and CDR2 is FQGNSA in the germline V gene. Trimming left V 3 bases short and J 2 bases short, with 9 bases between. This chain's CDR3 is CASSLGGTTDTQYF. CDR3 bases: TGTGCCAGCAGCTTGGGCGGAACCACAGATACGCAGTATTTT.

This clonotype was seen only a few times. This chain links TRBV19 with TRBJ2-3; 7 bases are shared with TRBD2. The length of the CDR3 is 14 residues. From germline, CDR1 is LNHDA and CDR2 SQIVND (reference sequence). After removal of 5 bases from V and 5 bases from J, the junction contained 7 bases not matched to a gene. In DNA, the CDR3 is TGTGCCAGTAGTGCCCGGACTAGACAAGATACGCAGTATTTT. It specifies CASSARTRQDTQYF.

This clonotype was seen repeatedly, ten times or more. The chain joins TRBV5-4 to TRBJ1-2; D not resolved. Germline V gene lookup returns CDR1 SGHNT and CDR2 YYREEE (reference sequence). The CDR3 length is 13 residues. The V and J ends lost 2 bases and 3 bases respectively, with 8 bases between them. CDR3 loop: CASSFGPDYGYTF. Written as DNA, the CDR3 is TGTGCCAGCAGCTTCGGACCCGACTATGGCTACACCTTC. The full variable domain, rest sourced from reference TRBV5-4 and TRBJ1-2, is ETGVTQSPTHLIKTRGQQVTLRCSSQSGHNTVSWYQQALGQGPQFIFQYYREEENGRGNFPPRFSGLQFPNYSSELNVNALELDDSALYLCASSFGPDYGYTFGSGTRLTVV.

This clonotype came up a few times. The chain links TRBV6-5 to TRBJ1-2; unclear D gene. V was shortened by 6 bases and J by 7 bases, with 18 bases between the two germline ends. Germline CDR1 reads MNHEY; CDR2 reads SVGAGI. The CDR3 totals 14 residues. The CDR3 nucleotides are TGTGCCAGCAGATCTGGGGTTAGAGGCTCTGGCTACACCTTC. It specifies CASRSGVRGSGYTF.

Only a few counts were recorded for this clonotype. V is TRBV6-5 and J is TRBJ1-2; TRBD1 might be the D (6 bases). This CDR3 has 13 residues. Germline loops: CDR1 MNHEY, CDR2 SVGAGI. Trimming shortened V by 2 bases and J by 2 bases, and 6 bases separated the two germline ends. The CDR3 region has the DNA TGTGCCAGCAGTTACGACAGGAACTATGGCTACACCTTC. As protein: CASSYDRNYGYTF.

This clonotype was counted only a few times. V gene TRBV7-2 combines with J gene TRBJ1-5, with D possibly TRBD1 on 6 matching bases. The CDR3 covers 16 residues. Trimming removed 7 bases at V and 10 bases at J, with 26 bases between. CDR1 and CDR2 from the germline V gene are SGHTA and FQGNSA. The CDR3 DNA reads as TGTGCCAGCACTAACAGAATGGGGGGCCCCCAATCACCCCAGCATTTT. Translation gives CASTNRMGGPQSPQHF.

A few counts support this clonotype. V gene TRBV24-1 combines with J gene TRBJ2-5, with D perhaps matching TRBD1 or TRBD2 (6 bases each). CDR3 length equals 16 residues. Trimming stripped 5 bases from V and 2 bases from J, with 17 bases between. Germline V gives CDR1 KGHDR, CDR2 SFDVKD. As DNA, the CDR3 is TGTGCCACCAGTGTAGGGTCGGGGGCACTACAAGAGACCCAGTACTTC. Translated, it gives CATSVGSGALQETQYF.

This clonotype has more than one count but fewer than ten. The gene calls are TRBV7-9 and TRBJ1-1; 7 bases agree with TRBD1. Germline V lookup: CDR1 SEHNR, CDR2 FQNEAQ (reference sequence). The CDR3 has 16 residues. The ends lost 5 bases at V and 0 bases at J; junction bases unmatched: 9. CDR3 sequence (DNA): TGTGCCAGCAGCCACAAGGGGGGACAGATGAACACTGAAGCTTTCTTT. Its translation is CASSHKGGQMNTEAFF.

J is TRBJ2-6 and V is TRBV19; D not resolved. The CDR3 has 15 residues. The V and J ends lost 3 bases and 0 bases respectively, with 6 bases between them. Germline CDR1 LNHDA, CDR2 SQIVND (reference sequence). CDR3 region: CASSIESSGANVLTF. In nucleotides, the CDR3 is TGTGCCAGTAGTATTGAGTCCTCTGGGGCCAACGTCCTGACTTTC.

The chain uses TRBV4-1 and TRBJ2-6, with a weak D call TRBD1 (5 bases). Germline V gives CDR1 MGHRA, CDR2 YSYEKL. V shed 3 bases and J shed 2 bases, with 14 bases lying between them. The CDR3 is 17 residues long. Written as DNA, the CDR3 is TGCGCCAGCAGCCATCCTCCTCTCAGGGCTGGGGCCAACGTCCTGACTTTC. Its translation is CASSHPPLRAGANVLTF.

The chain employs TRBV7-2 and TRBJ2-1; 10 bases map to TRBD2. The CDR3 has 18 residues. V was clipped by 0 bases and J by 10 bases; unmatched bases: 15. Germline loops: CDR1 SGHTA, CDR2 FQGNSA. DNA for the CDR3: TGTGCCAGCAGCTTAGCAATCCTAGCGGGGGCCCCACTAAACGAGCAGTTCTTC. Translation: CASSLAILAGAPLNEQFF.

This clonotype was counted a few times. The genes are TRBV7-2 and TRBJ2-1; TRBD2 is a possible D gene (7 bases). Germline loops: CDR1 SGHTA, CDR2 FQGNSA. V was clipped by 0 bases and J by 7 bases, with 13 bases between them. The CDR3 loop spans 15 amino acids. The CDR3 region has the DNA TGTGCCAGCAGCTTAGCTTGGACTAGGGGGAATGAGCAGTTCTTC. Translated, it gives CASSLAWTRGNEQFF.